The next 12 T cell receptor beta chains were all read from a single sample in a study of cytomegalovirus exposure and HLA in healthy donors. PCR employed 60 Vbeta and 13 Jbeta primers. The assay was immunoSEQ multiplex PCR, and TCRdb's table has in-frame clones only and misses some. Here the sample table reports more than 40,000 clones. Sequencing was performed on PBMCs. Source of these receptors: a woman between 40 and 55 years old in good health and CMV-seronegative.

The V and J genes are TRBV9 and TRBJ2-3; TRBD2 aligns across 9 bases. The CDR3 has 16 amino acids. Germline values: CDR1 SGDLS, CDR2 YYNGEE. V gave up 5 bases and J gave up 3 bases; unmatched junction bases: 10. The CDR3 is CASSKGRTSVTDTQYF. CDR3 in DNA: TGTGCCAGCAGTAAGGGGCGGACTAGCGTGACAGATACGCAGTATTTT.

V usage is TRBV7-2 and J usage is TRBJ2-2; D gene uncertain. This CDR3 has 14 amino acids. V was shortened by 3 bases and J by 1 base, with 6 bases between the two germline ends. The V gene's germline CDR1 is SGHTA and CDR2 FQGNSA. CDR3 amino acids: CASSFGVNTGELFF. The CDR3 coding sequence is TGTGCCAGCAGCTTCGGTGTGAACACCGGGGAGCTGTTTTTT.

CDR3 sequence: CARTYTSSGELFF. The CDR3 bases are TGCGCCAGGACATATACTAGTTCTGGGGAGCTGTTTTTT. The J gene is TRBJ2-2, the V gene TRBV10-1, with TRBD2 as a possible D gene (5 bases). The CDR3 has 13 residues. Germline values: CDR1 WNHNN, CDR2 SYGVQD (reference sequence). The ends were cut back, 9 bases at V and 8 bases at J, with 16 bases in the middle.

As concerns this clone: Sequence at one end of the junction differs from germline and may be a read error. The chain is built from TRBV28 and TRBJ1-2; D is undetermined. The CDR3 loop spans 14 amino acids. Germline CDR1 reads MDHEN; CDR2 reads SYDVKM. The CDR3 region is CASTAGGHNYGYAF. CDR3 nucleotides: TGTGCCAGCACGGCGGGCGGCCATAACTATGGCTACGCCTTC.

The chain uses TRBV20-1 and TRBJ1-2; D gene uncertain. CDR3 length: 11 amino acids. Germline CDR1 is DFQATT and CDR2 is SNEGSKA (reference sequence). The V end was cut by 1 base, the J end by 8 bases, with 8 bases between. The CDR3 spells CSARVFAGYTF. Here the CDR3 DNA reads TGCAGTGCTAGAGTTTTTGCGGGCTACACCTTC.

V gene TRBV18 combines with J gene TRBJ1-5; D ambiguous. The V end lost 3 bases, the J end lost 6 bases, and 12 bases lay between the germline ends. The CDR3 is made up of 14 amino acids. In germline, CDR1 is KGHSH, CDR2 LQKENI. CDR3 amino acids: CASSPSYRGQPQHF. As DNA, the CDR3 is TGTGCCAGCTCACCCTCATACCGAGGTCAGCCCCAGCATTTT.

The chain employs TRBV5-1 and TRBJ1-2; 8 bases map to TRBD1. J gave up 5 bases and V 4 bases, and 4 bases lay outside the gene matches. The CDR3 covers 13 residues. Germline V gene lookup returns CDR1 SGHRS and CDR2 YFSETQ. Here the CDR3 DNA reads TGCGCCAGCAGCCAGGGACAGGAGTATGGCTACACCTTC. Its protein is CASSQGQEYGYTF.

The chain uses TRBV6-5 and TRBJ1-1; a weak D match, TRBD1 (5 bases). V was pared by 6 bases and J by 7 bases, with 18 bases between. In germline, CDR1 is MNHEY, CDR2 SVGAGI. This CDR3 comprises 14 residues. CDR3 in DNA: TGTGCCAGCAGCTCCGGCGGGGGGGTGAGTGAAGCTTTCTTT. The encoded protein is CASSSGGGVSEAFF.

This chain uses TRBV7-9 with TRBJ1-6; D ambiguous. Germline CDR1 is SEHNR and CDR2 is FQNEAQ (reference sequence). Trimming pared 5 bases from V and 6 bases from J, leaving 11 bases between. The CDR3 sequence is 14 residues long. The CDR3 sequence is CASSDSHSNSPLHF. In DNA form, the CDR3 reads TGTGCCAGCAGCGATTCGCATAGTAATTCACCCCTCCACTTT.

The chain recombines TRBV4-1 with TRBJ1-2; no firm D call. This CDR3 contains 14 residues. Deletions cut 7 bases from V and 4 bases from J, with 16 bases between. The germline V gene has CDR1 MGHRA and CDR2 YSYEKL. The DNA for the CDR3 is TGCGCCAGCAACCGCGGGGTAACCCTCTATGGCTACACCTTC. The encoded protein is CASNRGVTLYGYTF.

The chain couples TRBV9 to TRBJ2-3; TRBD1 is a possible D gene (5 bases). Germline V lookup: CDR1 SGDLS, CDR2 YYNGEE. Trimming shortened V by 0 bases and J by 6 bases, and 11 bases separated the two germline ends. This CDR3 is built from 14 residues. This CDR3 reads CASSVGLGADTQYF. In DNA form, the CDR3 reads TGTGCCAGCAGCGTAGGGCTAGGGGCGGATACGCAGTATTTT.

V usage is TRBV7-8 and J usage is TRBJ1-1; 7 bases align to TRBD1. CDR1 SGHVS and CDR2 FQNEAQ come from the germline V gene. V shed 5 bases and J 3 bases; nucleotides not matched to a gene: 3. CDR3 length: 13 residues. This chain's CDR3 is CASSITGDTEAFF. In nucleotides, the CDR3 is TGTGCCAGCAGCATTACAGGGGACACTGAAGCTTTCTTT.